The 19 T cell receptor beta chains listed next were all sequenced from one sample in a study of T cells after posttransplantation cyclophosphamide. Sequenced by immunoSEQ multiplex PCR; TCRdb stores in-frame clones only, minus some. The sample includes 20,000 to 25,000 clones, 86% seen only once; the top ten take around 6.6%. The sequenced material came from PBMCs. These receptors all come from a woman aged 60 to 75 with a blood cancer, CMV-positive, and with a related stem cell donor.

This chain joins TRBV14 and TRBJ2-3, with 8 bases aligning to TRBD1. This CDR3 has 14 residues. Looked up from germline, CDR1 is SGHDN and CDR2 is FVKESK. With V trimmed by 4 bases and J by 5 bases, 5 bases remained unmatched. DNA of the CDR3: TGTGCCAGCAGCCTTCGGGACAGGCTAGATACGCAGTATTTT. The encoded protein is CASSLRDRLDTQYF.

This clone came up once. The rearrangement uses TRBV5-1 and TRBJ2-1; 15 nucleotides match TRBD2. Unmatched junction bases numbered 4, after V lost 4 bases and J lost 8 bases. CDR1 SGHRS and CDR2 YFSETQ come from the germline V gene. This CDR3 has 15 amino acids. CDR3 bases: TGCGCCAGCAGCCCTGGACTAGCGGGAGGGCATGAGCAGTTCTTC. Translated: CASSPGLAGGHEQFF.

The V gene is TRBV6-5, the J gene TRBJ1-2; the match to TRBD1 covers 7 bases. Trimming at V came to 4 bases and at J to 3 bases, leaving 8 bases not matched to a gene. The CDR3 sequence is 15 residues long. CDR1 is MNHEY and CDR2 is SVGAGI in the germline V gene. CDR3 amino acids: CASSSSGGNYYGYTF. Here the CDR3 DNA reads TGTGCCAGCAGTTCCTCAGGGGGTAATTACTATGGCTACACCTTC.

This chain links TRBV5-4 with TRBJ2-2, with a possible D match to TRBD1 (5 bases). This CDR3 contains 16 residues. CDR1 and CDR2 (germline): SGHNT, YYREEE (reference sequence). Trimming removed 4 bases from V and 4 bases from J, with 17 bases in between. The CDR3 is CASSPFTGAITGELFF. The DNA for the CDR3 is TGTGCCAGCAGCCCATTCACAGGCGCTATCACCGGGGAGCTGTTTTTT.

In this sample, this clone turned up a few times. The rearrangement links TRBV6-1 to TRBJ1-1, with unresolved D. The germline CDR1 and CDR2 sequences are MNHNS and SASEGT. Trimming cost V 2 bases and J 0 bases, with 13 bases left between them. CDR3 length: 16 amino acids. The CDR3 loop is CASSETGRGLNTEAFF. The CDR3 DNA follows: TGTGCCAGCAGTGAAACTGGACGGGGATTGAACACTGAAGCTTTCTTT.

This sequence joins TRBV6-5 and TRBJ2-2, with TRBD2 identical over 8 bases. This CDR3 has 14 residues. Unmatched junction bases numbered 5, after V lost 4 bases and J lost 7 bases. The V gene's germline CDR1 is MNHEY and CDR2 SVGAGI. The CDR3 DNA is TGTGCCAGCAGTTCACTAGCGGACAGCGGGGAGCTGTTTTTT. Its translation is CASSSLADSGELFF.

CDR3 protein: CASSRGTEQFF. The CDR3 coding sequence is TGTGCCAGCAGCCGGGGAACAGAGCAGTTCTTC. The chain links TRBV6-6 to TRBJ2-1; weak D call: TRBD2 (5 bases). The CDR3 is 11 amino acids. Germline assignment: CDR1 MNHNY and CDR2 SVGAGI (reference sequence). Trimming removed 6 bases from V and 10 bases from J, with 10 bases in between.

The V and J genes are TRBV15 and TRBJ2-3; TRBD2 matches 7 bases. The germline V gene has CDR1 LNHNV and CDR2 YYDKDF (reference sequence). CDR3 length equals 18 residues. V lost 1 base to trimming and J lost 4 bases; unmatched junction nucleotides: 14. CDR3 in DNA: TGTGCCACCAGCAGAGTGGGGGGGTGGAGGGAGTCGGCAGATACGCAGTATTTT. It encodes CATSRVGGWRESADTQYF. Combining the CDR3 with reference TRBV15 and TRBJ2-3 gives the whole variable domain DAMVIQNPRYQVTQFGKPVTLSCSQTLNHNVMYWYQQKSSQAPKLLFHYYDKDFNNEADTPDNFQSRRPNTSFCFLDIRSPGLGDTAMYLCATSRVGGWRESADTQYFGPGTRLTVL.

V gene TRBV5-1 combines with J gene TRBJ2-3; D possibly corresponds to TRBD2 (5 bases). The CDR3 has 14 residues. Trimming removed 4 bases from V and 6 bases from J, with 15 bases in between. The germline CDR1 and CDR2 sequences are SGHRS and YFSETQ. The CDR3 sequence is CASSEPGMADTQYF. Here the CDR3 DNA reads TGCGCCAGCAGCGAACCGGGAATGGCGGATACGCAGTATTTT. Looking up the rest from reference TRBV5-1 and TRBJ2-3 gives the full variable domain: KAGVTQTPRYLIKTRGQQVTLSCSPISGHRSVSWYQQTPGQGLQFLFEYFSETQRNKGNFPGRFSGRQFSNSRSEMNVSTLELGDSALYLCASSEPGMADTQYFGPGTRLTVL.

The rearrangement joins TRBV9 to TRBJ2-1; tentative D call: TRBD2 (6 bases). The V and J ends lost 0 bases and 10 bases respectively, with 11 bases between them. This CDR3 comprises 13 residues. From germline, CDR1 is SGDLS and CDR2 YYNGEE. This chain's CDR3 is CASSVDVGGEQFF. CDR3 sequence (DNA): TGTGCCAGCAGCGTAGATGTGGGAGGAGAGCAGTTCTTC.

CDR3 nucleotides: TGTGCCAGTCAACGACAGCCCCTCCAAGAGACCCAGTACTTC. It codes for CASQRQPLQETQYF. The V gene is TRBV6-1, the J gene TRBJ2-5, with D possibly being TRBD1 (5 bases). V lost 9 bases to trimming and J lost 1 base, with 15 bases between them. Germline values: CDR1 MNHNS, CDR2 SASEGT. This CDR3 is 14 amino acids long.

V gene TRBV5-1 combines with J gene TRBJ1-1; 7 bases are shared with TRBD1. The V segment lost 0 bases and the J segment 3 bases; nucleotides outside the gene matches: 2. Germline V gene data show CDR1 as SGHRS and CDR2 as YFSETQ. The CDR3 spans 14 residues. CDR3 loop: CASSLAGGDTEAFF. CDR3 DNA: TGCGCCAGCAGCTTGGCAGGGGGTGACACTGAAGCTTTCTTT.

This clone was observed once. V is TRBV7-3 and J is TRBJ2-2; 8 nucleotides line up with TRBD2. With 9 bases clipped from V and 2 bases from J, the junction kept 8 bases outside the gene matches. Germline V gene data show CDR1 as SGHTA and CDR2 as FQGTGA. CDR3 size: 15 residues. CDR3 DNA sequence: TGTGCCAGTTATTTGACTAGCGTTAACACCGGGGAGCTGTTTTTT. Its protein is CASYLTSVNTGELFF.

This rearrangement joins TRBV5-4 to TRBJ2-5, with D possibly matching TRBD2 (5 bases). The CDR3 totals 13 residues. V was shortened by 5 bases and J by 1 base, with 9 bases between the two germline ends. Germline V gene sequence: CDR1 SGHNT, CDR2 YYREEE (reference sequence). The CDR3 nucleotides are TGTGCCAGCAGTCCCGGGGTCCAAGAGACCCAGTACTTC. Translating it yields CASSPGVQETQYF. Full variable domain (missing parts from reference TRBV5-4 and TRBJ2-5): ETGVTQSPTHLIKTRGQQVTLRCSSQSGHNTVSWYQQALGQGPQFIFQYYREEENGRGNFPPRFSGLQFPNYSSELNVNALELDDSALYLCASSPGVQETQYFGPGTRLLVL.

The V call is TRBV2, the J call TRBJ2-1, with 10 nucleotides matching TRBD1. The V and J ends lost 4 bases and 4 bases, in that order; junction bases with no gene match: 4. CDR1 and CDR2 from the germline V gene are SNHLY and FYNNEI. This CDR3 comprises 15 residues. CDR3 region: CASSGGQGVYNEQFF. CDR3 DNA sequence: TGTGCCAGCAGTGGTGGACAGGGGGTTTACAATGAGCAGTTCTTC.

The rearrangement links TRBV2 to TRBJ1-3; D remains unclear. Trimming shortened V by 6 bases and J by 0 bases, and 12 bases separated the two germline ends. Germline lookup yields CDR1 SNHLY and CDR2 FYNNEI. The CDR3 is 15 residues long. The CDR3 DNA follows: TGTGCCAGCAGGGGCAGAGAATTCTCTGGAAACACCATATATTTT. Amino acids: CASRGREFSGNTIYF. Together with reference TRBV2 and TRBJ1-3, the CDR3 gives the full variable domain: EPEVTQTPSHQVTQMGQEVILRCVPISNHLYFYWYRQILGQKVEFLVSFYNNEISEKSEIFDDQFSVERPDGSNFTLKIRSTKLEDSAMYFCASRGREFSGNTIYFGEGSWLTVV.

This clone came up a few times. In the same sample, other DNA sequences code for this CDR3. The genes are TRBV6-1 and TRBJ2-7; 11 nucleotides match TRBD2. Germline V gene sequence: CDR1 MNHNS, CDR2 SASEGT. V was clipped by 2 bases and J by 3 bases; unmatched bases: 0. The CDR3 loop spans 14 amino acids. The CDR3 protein is CASSELAGGYEQYF. The CDR3 DNA follows: TGTGCCAGCAGTGAACTAGCGGGAGGCTACGAGCAGTACTTC.

As concerns this clone: This sample includes further DNA sequences coding for the same CDR3. The genes are TRBV6-1 and TRBJ1-2; 10 bases agree with TRBD1. The CDR3 has 13 residues. Per germline, CDR1 MNHNS and CDR2 SASEGT. Germline trimming cut 5 bases from V and 8 bases from J; bases unmatched to any gene: 5. CDR3 DNA: TGTGCCAGCAGTCGGGACAGGGGAGGGGGCTACACCTTC. It encodes CASSRDRGGGYTF.

This chain joins TRBV19 and TRBJ1-1; 10 nucleotides align to TRBD1. The V gene end was trimmed by 4 bases and the J gene end by 11 bases; junction bases not matched to a gene: 4. This CDR3 contains 12 residues. Germline CDR1 reads LNHDA; CDR2 reads SQIVND (reference sequence). The CDR3 reads CASSRTGGRAFF. CDR3 nucleotides: TGTGCCAGTAGTAGGACAGGGGGACGTGCTTTCTTT.